This TCR beta chain was obtained from a study of shared clonotypes between healthy human individuals. In germline, CDR1 is SSHAT, CDR2 FNYEAQ (reference sequence). The CDR3 consists of 14 residues. Trimming shortened V by 4 bases and J by 7 bases, and 14 bases separated the two germline ends. Terminally differentiated effector memory CD45RA+ cells were excluded by CCR7 positive selection of CD45RO-negative cells. Each of the donors was a healthy adult who was HIV-negative and had not had a recent acute infection or vaccination. Study observations and caveats: Rarefaction gave evidence that sorted-subset sequencing remained incomplete despite large depth. Generally, naive subsets (rather than memory subsets) showed larger estimated richness.

To note about this clone: The antigen remains undetermined.

Sequenced by immunoSEQ multiplex PCR; TCRdb stores in-frame clones only, minus some. This table has about 580,000 clones, nearly 98% appearing once. V and J are TRBV7-7 and TRBJ2-1; tentatively, D is TRBD1 (6 bases). Sequencing input: naive CD8+ T cells sorted from blood. This TCR was recovered from a man aged 25 to 45 in good health. The CDR3 coding sequence is TGTGCCAGCAGCTCGGGACAATTGTTTAATGAGCAGTTCTTC. Residues: CASSSGQLFNEQFF.